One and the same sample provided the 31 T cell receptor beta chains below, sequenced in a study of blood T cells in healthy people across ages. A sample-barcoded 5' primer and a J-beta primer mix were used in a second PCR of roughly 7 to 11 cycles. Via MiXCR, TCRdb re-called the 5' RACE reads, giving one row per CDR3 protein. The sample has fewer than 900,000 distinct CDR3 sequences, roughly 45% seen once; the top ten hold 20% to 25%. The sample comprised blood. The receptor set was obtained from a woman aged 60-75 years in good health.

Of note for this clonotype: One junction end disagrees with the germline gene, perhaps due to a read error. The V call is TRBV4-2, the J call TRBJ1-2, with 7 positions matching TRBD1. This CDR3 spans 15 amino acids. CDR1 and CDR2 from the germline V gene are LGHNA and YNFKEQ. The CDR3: CASSQRQGDYYDYTF. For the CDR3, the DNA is TGTGCCAGCAGCCAGAGACAGGGCGATTACTATGACTACACCTTC.

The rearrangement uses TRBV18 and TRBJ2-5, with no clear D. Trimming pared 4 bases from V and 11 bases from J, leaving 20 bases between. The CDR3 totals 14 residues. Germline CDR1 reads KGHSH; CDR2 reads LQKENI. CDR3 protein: CASSQQPIREPQYF. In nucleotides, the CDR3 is TGTGCCAGCTCACAACAACCCATACGTGAACCTCAGTACTTC.

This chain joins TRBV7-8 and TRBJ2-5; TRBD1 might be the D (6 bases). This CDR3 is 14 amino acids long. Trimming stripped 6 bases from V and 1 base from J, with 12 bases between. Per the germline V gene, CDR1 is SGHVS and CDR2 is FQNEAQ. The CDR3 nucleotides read TGTGCCAGCAGACACAGGGAACTCCAAGAGACCCAGTACTTC. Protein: CASRHRELQETQYF.

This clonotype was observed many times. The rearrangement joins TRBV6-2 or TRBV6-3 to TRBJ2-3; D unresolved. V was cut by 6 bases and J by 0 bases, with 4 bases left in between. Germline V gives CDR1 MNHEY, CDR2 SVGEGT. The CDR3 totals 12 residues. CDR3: CASRESTDTQYF. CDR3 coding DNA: TGTGCCAGCAGAGAAAGCACAGATACGCAGTATTTT.

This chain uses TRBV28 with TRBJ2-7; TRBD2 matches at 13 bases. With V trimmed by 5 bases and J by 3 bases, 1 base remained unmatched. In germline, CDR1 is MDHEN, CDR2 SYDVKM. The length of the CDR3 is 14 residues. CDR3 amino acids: CASSGTSGNYEQYF. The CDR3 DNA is TGTGCCAGCAGTGGGACTAGCGGGAACTACGAGCAGTACTTC.

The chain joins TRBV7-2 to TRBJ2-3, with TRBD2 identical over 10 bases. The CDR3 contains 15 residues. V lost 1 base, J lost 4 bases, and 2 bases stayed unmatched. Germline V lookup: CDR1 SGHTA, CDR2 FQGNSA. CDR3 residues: CASSLGTSGADTQYF. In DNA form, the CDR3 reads TGTGCCAGCAGCTTAGGGACTAGCGGCGCAGATACGCAGTATTTT.

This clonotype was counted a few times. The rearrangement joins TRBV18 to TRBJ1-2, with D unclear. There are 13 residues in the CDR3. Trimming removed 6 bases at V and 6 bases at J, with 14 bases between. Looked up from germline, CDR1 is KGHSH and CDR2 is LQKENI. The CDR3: CASSHPVPDGYTF. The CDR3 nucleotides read TGTGCCAGCTCCCATCCGGTTCCCGATGGCTACACCTTC.

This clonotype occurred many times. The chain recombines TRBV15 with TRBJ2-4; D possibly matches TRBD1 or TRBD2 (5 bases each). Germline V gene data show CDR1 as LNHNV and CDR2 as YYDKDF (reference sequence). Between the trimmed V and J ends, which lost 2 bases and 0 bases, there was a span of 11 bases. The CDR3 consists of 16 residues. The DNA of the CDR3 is TGTGCCACCAGCAGAAACCGGGACGGAGCCAAAAACATTCAGTACTTC. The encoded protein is CATSRNRDGAKNIQYF.

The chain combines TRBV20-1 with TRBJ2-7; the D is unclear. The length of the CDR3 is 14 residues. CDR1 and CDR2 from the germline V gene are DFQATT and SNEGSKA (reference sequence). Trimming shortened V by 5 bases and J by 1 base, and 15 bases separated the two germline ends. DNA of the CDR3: TGCAGTGCTCACTCTCGACCGGCGTCCTACGAGCAGTACTTC. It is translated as CSAHSRPASYEQYF.

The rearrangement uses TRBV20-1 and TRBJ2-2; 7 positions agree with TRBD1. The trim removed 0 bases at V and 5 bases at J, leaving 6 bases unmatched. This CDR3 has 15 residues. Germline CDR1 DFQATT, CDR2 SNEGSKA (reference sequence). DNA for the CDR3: TGCAGTGCTAGAGATTCACACAGGGGTACCGGGGAGCTGTTTTTT. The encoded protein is CSARDSHRGTGELFF.

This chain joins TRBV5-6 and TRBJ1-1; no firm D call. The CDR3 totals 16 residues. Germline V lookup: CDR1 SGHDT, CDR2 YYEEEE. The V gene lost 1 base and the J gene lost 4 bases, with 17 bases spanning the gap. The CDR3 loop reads CASSLYGFGVRTEAFF. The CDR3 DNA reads TGTGCCAGCAGCTTGTACGGGTTCGGAGTCCGCACTGAAGCTTTCTTT.

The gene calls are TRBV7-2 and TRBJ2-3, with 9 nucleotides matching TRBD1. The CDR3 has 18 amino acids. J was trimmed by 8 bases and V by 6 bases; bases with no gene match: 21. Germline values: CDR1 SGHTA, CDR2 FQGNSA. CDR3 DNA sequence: TGTGCCAGCAGTCAAAGATCCGGGACAGGGAACTTAGTGGGTACGCAGTATTTT. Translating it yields CASSQRSGTGNLVGTQYF. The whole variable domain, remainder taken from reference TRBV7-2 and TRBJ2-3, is GAGVSQSPSNKVTEKGKDVELRCDPISGHTALYWYRQSLGQGLEFLIYFQGNSAPDKSGLPSDRFSAERTGGSVSTLTIQRTQQEDSAVYLCASSQRSGTGNLVGTQYFGPGTRLTVL.

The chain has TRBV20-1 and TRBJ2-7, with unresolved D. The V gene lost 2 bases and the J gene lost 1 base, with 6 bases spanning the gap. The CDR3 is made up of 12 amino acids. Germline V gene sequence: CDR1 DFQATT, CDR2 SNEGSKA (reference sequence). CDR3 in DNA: TGCAGTGCTAGATGGGGATCCTACGAGCAGTACTTC. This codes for CSARWGSYEQYF.

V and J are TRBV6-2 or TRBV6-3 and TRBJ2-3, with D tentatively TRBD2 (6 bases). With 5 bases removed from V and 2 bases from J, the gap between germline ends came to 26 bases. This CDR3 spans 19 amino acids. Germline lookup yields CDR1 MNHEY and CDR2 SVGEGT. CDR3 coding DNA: TGTGCCAGCAGTGCCGGGACTCACGGGGCCCCCACGCTCACAGATACGCAGTATTTT. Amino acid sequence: CASSAGTHGAPTLTDTQYF.

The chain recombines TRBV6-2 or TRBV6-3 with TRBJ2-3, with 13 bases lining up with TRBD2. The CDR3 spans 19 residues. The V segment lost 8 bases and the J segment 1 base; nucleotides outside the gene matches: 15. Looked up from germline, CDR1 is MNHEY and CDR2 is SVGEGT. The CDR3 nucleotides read TGTGCCAGCCTCCGAAACCCCGGACTAGCGGGGGTTGGCACAGATACGCAGTATTTT. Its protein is CASLRNPGLAGVGTDTQYF.

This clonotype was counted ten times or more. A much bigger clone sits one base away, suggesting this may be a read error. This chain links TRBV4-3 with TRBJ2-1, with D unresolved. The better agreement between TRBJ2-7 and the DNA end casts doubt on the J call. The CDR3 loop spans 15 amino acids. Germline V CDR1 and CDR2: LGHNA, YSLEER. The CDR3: CASSRSVTSYNEQYF. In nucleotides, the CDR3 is TGCGCCAGCAGCCGCTCGGTAACATCCTACAATGAGCAGTACTTC.

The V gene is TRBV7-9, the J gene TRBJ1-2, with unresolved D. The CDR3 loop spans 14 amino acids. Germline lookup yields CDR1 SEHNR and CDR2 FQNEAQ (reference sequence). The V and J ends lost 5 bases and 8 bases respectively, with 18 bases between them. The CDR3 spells CASSPTSEAGGYTF. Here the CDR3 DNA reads TGTGCCAGCAGCCCTACTTCGGAGGCAGGAGGCTACACCTTC.

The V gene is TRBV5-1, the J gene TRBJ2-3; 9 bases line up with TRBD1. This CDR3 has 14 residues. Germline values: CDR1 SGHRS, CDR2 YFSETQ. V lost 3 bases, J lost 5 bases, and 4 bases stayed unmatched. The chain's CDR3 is CASSYRQGEDTQYF. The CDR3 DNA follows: TGCGCCAGCAGCTACCGACAGGGGGAAGATACGCAGTATTTT.

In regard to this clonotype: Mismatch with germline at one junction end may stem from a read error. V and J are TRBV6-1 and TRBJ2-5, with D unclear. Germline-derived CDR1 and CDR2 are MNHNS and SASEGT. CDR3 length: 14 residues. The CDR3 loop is CASRRTNSQATQYF. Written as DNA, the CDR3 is TGTGCCAGCAGAAGGACCAATTCCCAAGCGACCCAGTACTTC.

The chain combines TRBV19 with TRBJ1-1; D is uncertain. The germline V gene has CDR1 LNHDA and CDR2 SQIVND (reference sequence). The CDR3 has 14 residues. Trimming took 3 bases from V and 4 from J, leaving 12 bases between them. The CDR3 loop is CASSMKSVGTEAFF. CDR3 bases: TGTGCCAGTAGTATGAAAAGCGTCGGCACTGAAGCTTTCTTT. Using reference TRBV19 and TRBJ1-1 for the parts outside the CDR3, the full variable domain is DGGITQSPKYLFRKEGQNVTLSCEQNLNHDAMYWYRQDPGQGLRLIYYSQIVNDFQKGDIAEGYSVSREKKESFPLTVTSAQKNPTAFYLCASSMKSVGTEAFFGQGTRLTVV.

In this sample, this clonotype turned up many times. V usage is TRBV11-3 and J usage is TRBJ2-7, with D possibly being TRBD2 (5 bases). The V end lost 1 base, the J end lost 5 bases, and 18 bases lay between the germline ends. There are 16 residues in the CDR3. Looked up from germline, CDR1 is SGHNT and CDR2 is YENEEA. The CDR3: CASSLGVFGGLDEQYF. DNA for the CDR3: TGTGCCAGCAGCTTAGGAGTTTTTGGAGGCCTCGACGAGCAGTACTTC.

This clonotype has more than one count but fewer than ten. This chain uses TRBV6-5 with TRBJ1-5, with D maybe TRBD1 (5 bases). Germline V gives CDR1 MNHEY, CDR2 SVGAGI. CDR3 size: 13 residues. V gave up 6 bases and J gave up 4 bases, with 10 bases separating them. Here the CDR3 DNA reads TGTGCCAGCAGGAGGGACGGAAATCAGCCCCAGCATTTT. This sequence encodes CASRRDGNQPQHF.

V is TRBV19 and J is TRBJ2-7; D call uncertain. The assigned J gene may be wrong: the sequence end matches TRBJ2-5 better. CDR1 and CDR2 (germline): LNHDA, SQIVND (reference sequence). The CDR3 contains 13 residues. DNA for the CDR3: TGTGCCAGTAGTTTTAGGGCGCGGGAGACCCAGTACTTC. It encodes CASSFRARETQYF.

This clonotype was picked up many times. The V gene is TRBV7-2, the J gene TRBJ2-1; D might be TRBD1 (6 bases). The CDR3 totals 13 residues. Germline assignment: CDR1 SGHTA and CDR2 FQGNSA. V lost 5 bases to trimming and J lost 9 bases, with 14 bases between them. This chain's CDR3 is CASSAHRDSEQFF. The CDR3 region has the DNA TGTGCCAGCAGCGCTCACAGGGATAGTGAGCAGTTCTTC.

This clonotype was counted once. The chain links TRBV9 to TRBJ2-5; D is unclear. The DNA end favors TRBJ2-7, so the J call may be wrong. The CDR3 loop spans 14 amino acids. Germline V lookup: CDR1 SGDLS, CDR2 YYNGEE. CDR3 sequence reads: CASSGSTRPYEQYF. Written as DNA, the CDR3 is TGTGCCAGCAGCGGGTCTACACGGCCCTACGAGCAGTACTTC.

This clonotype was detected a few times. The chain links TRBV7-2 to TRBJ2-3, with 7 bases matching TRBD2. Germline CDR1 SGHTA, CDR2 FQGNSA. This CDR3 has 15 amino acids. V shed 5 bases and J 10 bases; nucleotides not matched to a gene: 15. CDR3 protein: CASSGVAGDFDAQYF. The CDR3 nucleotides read TGTGCCAGCAGCGGAGTGGCGGGAGATTTTGACGCGCAGTATTTT.

CDR3 sequence reads: CASSVGSGGDNEQYF. The CDR3 DNA reads as TGTGCCAGCAGCGTAGGTAGTGGGGGGGACAATGAGCAGTACTTC. The V call is TRBV9, the J call TRBJ2-7; weak D call: TRBD2 (7 bases). The ends were cut back, 0 bases at V and 7 bases at J, with 17 bases in the middle. This CDR3 has 15 amino acids. From germline, CDR1 is SGDLS and CDR2 YYNGEE.

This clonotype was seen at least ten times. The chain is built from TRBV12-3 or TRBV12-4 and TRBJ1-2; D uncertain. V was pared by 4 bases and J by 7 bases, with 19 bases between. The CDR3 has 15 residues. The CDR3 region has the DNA TGTGCCAGCAGTTCTACTGAACGGGAACTAGGTGGCTACACCTTC. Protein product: CASSSTERELGGYTF.

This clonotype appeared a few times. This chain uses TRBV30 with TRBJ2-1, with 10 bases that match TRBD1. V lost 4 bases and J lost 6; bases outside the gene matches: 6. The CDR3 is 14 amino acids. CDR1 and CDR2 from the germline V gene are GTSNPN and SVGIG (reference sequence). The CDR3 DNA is TGTGCCTGGAACCGGGACAGGGGCCCCAATGAGCAGTTCTTC. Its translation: CAWNRDRGPNEQFF.

The DNA for the CDR3 is TGTGCCAGCAGCCAGGGACTAGTGAAGTATTTT. This sequence encodes CASSQGLVKYF. The chain combines TRBV14 with TRBJ2-3; TRBD2 aligns across 8 bases. The germline V gene encodes CDR1 SGHDN and CDR2 FVKESK. V lost 3 bases, J lost 13 bases, and 3 bases stayed unmatched. The CDR3 runs to 11 residues.

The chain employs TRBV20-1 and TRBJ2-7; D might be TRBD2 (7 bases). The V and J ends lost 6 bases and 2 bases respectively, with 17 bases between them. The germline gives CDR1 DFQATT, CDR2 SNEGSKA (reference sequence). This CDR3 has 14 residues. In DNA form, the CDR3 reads TGCAGTGCCCGAGGGCGGGGGCCAACCTACGAGCAGTACTTC. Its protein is CSARGRGPTYEQYF.